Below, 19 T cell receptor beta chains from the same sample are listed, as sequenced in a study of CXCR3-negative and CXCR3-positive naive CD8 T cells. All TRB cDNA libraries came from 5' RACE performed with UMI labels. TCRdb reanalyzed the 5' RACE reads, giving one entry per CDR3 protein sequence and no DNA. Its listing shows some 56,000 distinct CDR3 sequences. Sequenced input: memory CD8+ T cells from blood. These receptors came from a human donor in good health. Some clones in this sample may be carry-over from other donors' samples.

This chain's CDR3 is CASSLRQYEQYF. The chain links TRBV28 to TRBJ2-7; as DNA is missing, the TRBD1 call by TCRdb cannot be tested. The germline CDR1 and CDR2 sequences are MDHEN and SYDVKM. The CDR3 runs 12 residues. The full variable domain, its missing parts supplied by reference TRBV28 and TRBJ2-7, is DVKVTQSSRYLVKRTGEKVFLECVQDMDHENMFWYRQDPGLGLRLIYFSYDVKMKEKGDIPEGYSVSREKKERFSLILESASTNQTSMYLCASSLRQYEQYFGPGTRLTVT.

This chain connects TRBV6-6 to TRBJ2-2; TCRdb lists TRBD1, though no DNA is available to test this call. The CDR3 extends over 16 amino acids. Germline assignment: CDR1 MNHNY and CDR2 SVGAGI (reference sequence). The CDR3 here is CASSSTLWGVTGELVF.

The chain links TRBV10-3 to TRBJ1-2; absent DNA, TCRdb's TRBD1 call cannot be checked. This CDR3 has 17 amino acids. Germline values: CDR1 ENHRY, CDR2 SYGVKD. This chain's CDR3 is CAISEGRRGPTNYGYTF.

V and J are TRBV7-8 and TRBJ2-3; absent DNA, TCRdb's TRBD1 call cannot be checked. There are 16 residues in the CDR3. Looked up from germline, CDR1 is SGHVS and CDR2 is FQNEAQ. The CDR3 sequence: CASSPGTGGSTDTQYF.

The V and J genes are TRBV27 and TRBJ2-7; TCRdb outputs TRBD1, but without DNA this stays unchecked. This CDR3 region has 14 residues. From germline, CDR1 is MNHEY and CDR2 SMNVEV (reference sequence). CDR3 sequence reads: CASSFAGPSYEQYF.

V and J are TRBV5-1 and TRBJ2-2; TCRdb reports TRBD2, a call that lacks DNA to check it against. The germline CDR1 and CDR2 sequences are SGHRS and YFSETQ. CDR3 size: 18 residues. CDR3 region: CASSLRLAGDADTGELFF.

CDR3 region: CASSTFLMGGRTGELFF. The genes are TRBV13 and TRBJ2-2; no DNA is available, so the TRBD1 call from TCRdb remains unchecked. The germline V gene encodes CDR1 PRHDT and CDR2 FYEKMQ (reference sequence). There are 17 residues in the CDR3.

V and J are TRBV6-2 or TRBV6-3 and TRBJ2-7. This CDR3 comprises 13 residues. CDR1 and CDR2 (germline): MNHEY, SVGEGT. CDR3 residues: CASSYRDSYEQYF.

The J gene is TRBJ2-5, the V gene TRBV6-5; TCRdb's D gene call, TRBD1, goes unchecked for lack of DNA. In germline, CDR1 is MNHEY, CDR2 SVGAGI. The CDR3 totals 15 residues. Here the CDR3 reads CASSPNEGGHETQYF.

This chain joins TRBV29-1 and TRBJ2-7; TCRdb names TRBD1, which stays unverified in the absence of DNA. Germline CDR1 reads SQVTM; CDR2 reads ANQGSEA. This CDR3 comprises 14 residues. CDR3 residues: CSVLRTGRPYEQYF.

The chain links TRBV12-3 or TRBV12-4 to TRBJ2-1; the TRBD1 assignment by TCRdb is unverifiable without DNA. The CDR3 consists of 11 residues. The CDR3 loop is CATSGQNEQFF.

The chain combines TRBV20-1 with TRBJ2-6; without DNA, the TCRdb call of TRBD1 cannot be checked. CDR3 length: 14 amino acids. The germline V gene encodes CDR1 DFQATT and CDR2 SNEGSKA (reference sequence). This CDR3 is CSGGPLGGANVLTF.

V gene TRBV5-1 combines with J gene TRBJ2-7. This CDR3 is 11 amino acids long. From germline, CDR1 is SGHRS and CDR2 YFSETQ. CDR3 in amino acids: CASRSDYEQYF.

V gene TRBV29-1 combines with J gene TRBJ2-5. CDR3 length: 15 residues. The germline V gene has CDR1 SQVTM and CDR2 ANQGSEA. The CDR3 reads CSVEELTPSLETQYF.

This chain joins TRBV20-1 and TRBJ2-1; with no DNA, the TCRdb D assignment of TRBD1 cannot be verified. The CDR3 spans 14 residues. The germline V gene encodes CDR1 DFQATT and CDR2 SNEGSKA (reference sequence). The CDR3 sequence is CSARDRQGVNEQFF.

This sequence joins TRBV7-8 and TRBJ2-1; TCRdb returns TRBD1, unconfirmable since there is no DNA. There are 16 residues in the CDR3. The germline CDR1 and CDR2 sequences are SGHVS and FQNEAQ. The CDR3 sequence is CASSLGRQGFFNEQFF.

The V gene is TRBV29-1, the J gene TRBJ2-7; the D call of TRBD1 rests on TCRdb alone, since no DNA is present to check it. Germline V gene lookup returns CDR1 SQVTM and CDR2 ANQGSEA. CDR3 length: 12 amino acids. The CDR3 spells CSVSGRGYEQYF.

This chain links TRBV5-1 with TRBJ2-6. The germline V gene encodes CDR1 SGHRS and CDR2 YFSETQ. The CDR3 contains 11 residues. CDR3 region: CASSLGIVLTF.

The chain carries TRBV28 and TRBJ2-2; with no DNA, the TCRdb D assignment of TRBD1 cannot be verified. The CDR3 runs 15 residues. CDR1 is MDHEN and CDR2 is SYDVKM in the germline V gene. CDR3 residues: CASSSPQGNTGELFF. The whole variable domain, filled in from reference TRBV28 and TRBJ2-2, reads DVKVTQSSRYLVKRTGEKVFLECVQDMDHENMFWYRQDPGLGLRLIYFSYDVKMKEKGDIPEGYSVSREKKERFSLILESASTNQTSMYLCASSSPQGNTGELFFGEGSRLTVL.